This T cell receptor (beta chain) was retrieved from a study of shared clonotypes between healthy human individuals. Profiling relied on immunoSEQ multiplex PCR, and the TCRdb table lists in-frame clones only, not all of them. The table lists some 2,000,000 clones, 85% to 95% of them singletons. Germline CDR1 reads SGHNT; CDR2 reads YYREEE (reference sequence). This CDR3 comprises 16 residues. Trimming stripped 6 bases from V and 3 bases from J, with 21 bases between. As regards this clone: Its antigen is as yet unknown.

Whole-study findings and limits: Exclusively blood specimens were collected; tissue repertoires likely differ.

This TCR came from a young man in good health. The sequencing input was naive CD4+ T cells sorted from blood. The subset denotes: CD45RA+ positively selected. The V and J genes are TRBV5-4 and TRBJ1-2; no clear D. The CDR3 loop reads CASTEVENFRYYGYTF. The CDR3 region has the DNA TGTGCCAGCACCGAAGTGGAGAACTTCAGGTACTATGGCTACACCTTC.